The 16 T cell receptor beta chains below come from one sample, sequenced in a study of human T cells and chemical hapten exposure. TCRdb re-analysed the RACE reads in MiXCR, keeping a single row per CDR3 protein. The data contain about 140,000 distinct CDR3 sequences, approximately 10% of them seen just once; the ten biggest clones take up 1.3% to 1.5%. Regarding time point: patch test 2, 6 weeks after DPC sensitization. Treatment in this sample: therapeutic diphenylcyclopropenone sensitization with weekly scalp DPC. The material sequenced was whole blood, taken in connection with sensitization to the hapten diphenylcyclopropenone (DPC). The receptors were sampled from a woman between 50 and 59 years old with alopecia areata. Some clones in this sample may be carry-over from other donors' samples.

This clonotype has more than one count but fewer than ten. J is TRBJ2-1 and V is TRBV29-1, with 9 positions matching TRBD2. V trimming: 5 bases; J trimming: 7 bases; junction bases outside the gene matches: 12. CDR1 and CDR2 from the germline V gene are SQVTM and ANQGSEA. CDR3 length: 15 residues. The CDR3 DNA follows: TGCAGCGTTCACCTAGCGGGGTACGTGGGAAATGAGCAGTTCTTC. It yields the protein CSVHLAGYVGNEQFF.

There are a few counts of this clonotype. V gene TRBV29-1 combines with J gene TRBJ1-6; D is possibly TRBD1 (5 bases). Deletions cut 7 bases from V and 11 bases from J, with 18 bases between. This CDR3 is 13 amino acids long. Germline CDR1 is SQVTM and CDR2 is ANQGSEA. In DNA form, the CDR3 reads TGCAGCGCCTCCGGGGGAGAAGGGCCACCCCTCCACTTT. Translating gives CSASGGEGPPLHF.

The gene calls are TRBV25-1 and TRBJ2-7; a weak D match, TRBD2 (6 bases). The V end was cut by 5 bases, the J end by 7 bases, with 18 bases between. CDR1 MGHDK and CDR2 SYGVNS come from the germline V gene. CDR3 length equals 14 residues. In DNA, the CDR3 is TGTGCCAGCAGTTTCCCGGGACGGCGGGAAGAGCAGTACTTC. Protein sequence: CASSFPGRREEQYF.

This clonotype was seen only a few times. The chain joins TRBV5-1 to TRBJ2-3, with D perhaps matching TRBD2 (7 bases). The V end lost 4 bases, the J end lost 7 bases, and 19 bases lay between the germline ends. This CDR3 spans 15 amino acids. Per germline, CDR1 SGHRS and CDR2 YFSETQ. The CDR3 nucleotides read TGCGCCAGCAGCGTGACAGGCGGGGGCGTGCATACGCAGTATTTT. It yields the protein CASSVTGGGVHTQYF.

The chain employs TRBV11-2 and TRBJ2-7; 10 bases align to TRBD2. CDR1 SGHAT and CDR2 FQNNGV come from the germline V gene. With 4 bases clipped from V and 2 bases from J, the junction kept 5 bases outside the gene matches. The CDR3 has 15 residues. CDR3 in amino acids: CASSSASGGAYEQYF. The CDR3 coding sequence is TGTGCCAGCAGCTCCGCGAGCGGGGGGGCCTACGAGCAGTACTTC.

In its sample, this clonotype was seen many times. This rearrangement joins TRBV7-2 to TRBJ2-7, with 7 bases aligning to TRBD2. Trimming removed 0 bases from V and 7 bases from J; junction bases left unmatched: 12. The CDR3 totals 16 residues. The germline V gene encodes CDR1 SGHTA and CDR2 FQGNSA. The CDR3 here is CASSLALGLVSNEQYF. CDR3 nucleotide sequence: TGTGCCAGCAGCTTAGCGCTCGGACTAGTTTCGAATGAGCAGTACTTC.

This sequence joins TRBV7-9 and TRBJ2-3; D may correspond to TRBD1 or TRBD2 (5 bases each). The V end was cut by 5 bases, the J end by 6 bases, with 12 bases between. CDR1 is SEHNR, CDR2 FQNEAQ, per germline (reference sequence). This CDR3 is built from 13 residues. The CDR3 loop reads CASSPRGVDTQYF. CDR3 sequence (DNA): TGTGCCAGCAGCCCCCGAGGGGTGGATACGCAGTATTTT.

This clonotype has ten or more counts. The rearrangement joins TRBV28 to TRBJ2-7; no firm D call. In germline, CDR1 is MDHEN, CDR2 SYDVKM. CDR3 length: 11 residues. V dropped 4 bases and J dropped 10 bases, with 11 bases sitting between them. The CDR3 loop is CASSSTRLQYF. The CDR3 region has the DNA TGTGCCAGCAGTTCGACGCGGCTCCAGTACTTC.

As DNA, the CDR3 is TGTGCCAGCAGTTCCGAGCGGGCATACAATGAGCAGTTCTTC. Translated: CASSSERAYNEQFF. This chain links TRBV6-2 or TRBV6-3 with TRBJ2-1, with a tentative D call TRBD2 (6 bases). CDR1 MNHEY and CDR2 SVGEGT come from the germline V gene. V lost 4 bases to trimming and J lost 4 bases, with 11 bases between them. CDR3 length: 14 residues.

This clonotype was counted at least ten times. This chain's CDR3 is CASSSPDPSSYNEQFF. CDR3 DNA: TGTGCCAGCAGCTCCCCGGACCCGAGCTCCTACAATGAGCAGTTCTTC. The J gene is TRBJ2-1, the V gene TRBV9, with D unclear. From germline, CDR1 is SGDLS and CDR2 YYNGEE. The CDR3 has 16 amino acids. V was clipped by 4 bases and J by 0 bases, with 14 bases between them.

In this sample, this clonotype turned up many times. The CDR3 nucleotides read TGTGCCAGCAGTTACCAGGGGGCGGGTAGCTACGAGCAGTACTTC. It yields the protein CASSYQGAGSYEQYF. J is TRBJ2-7 and V is TRBV6-6, with 8 bases aligning to TRBD1. Germline loops: CDR1 MNHNY, CDR2 SVGAGI (reference sequence). Trimming cost V 2 bases and J 3 bases; bases outside gene matches: 6. This CDR3 comprises 15 residues.

This clonotype was seen repeatedly, ten times or more. The gene calls are TRBV29-1 and TRBJ2-7; 8 bases map to TRBD1. The germline V gene encodes CDR1 SQVTM and CDR2 ANQGSEA. V shed 7 bases, J shed 5 bases, and the junction held 10 bases outside the gene matches. The CDR3 covers 13 residues. DNA for the CDR3: TGCAGCGCTTGGACAGGGCCCTTCGACGAGCAGTACTTC. Translation gives CSAWTGPFDEQYF.

This clonotype was seen at least ten times. This chain uses TRBV12-3 or TRBV12-4 with TRBJ1-4; D gene uncertain. There are 12 residues in the CDR3. The V end lost 3 bases, the J end lost 8 bases, and 7 bases lay between the germline ends. For the CDR3, the DNA is TGTGCCAGCAGTTTGCTGGAAGAAAAACTGTTTTTT. Translation gives CASSLLEEKLFF.

V usage is TRBV12-3 or TRBV12-4 and J usage is TRBJ2-7; 7 bases fit TRBD2. Losses at the gene ends were 6 bases for V and 0 bases for J; bases not matched to a gene: 8. This CDR3 has 15 residues. This chain's CDR3 is CASRQTGGRSYEQYF. CDR3 bases: TGTGCCAGCAGACAGACGGGAGGTCGCTCCTACGAGCAGTACTTC.

This clonotype was seen a few times. This rearrangement joins TRBV6-4 to TRBJ2-2; maybe TRBD1 (5 bases). This CDR3 contains 13 residues. Per germline, CDR1 MRHNA and CDR2 SNTAGT. V lost 6 bases, J lost 7 bases, and 12 bases lay in between. CDR3 in DNA: TGTGCCAGCAGACTCAGGGAAAGCGGGGAGCTGTTTTTT. The encoded protein is CASRLRESGELFF.

This chain connects TRBV7-6 to TRBJ2-7; D remains ambiguous. The CDR3 covers 15 residues. V was trimmed by 4 bases and J by 0 bases, leaving 13 bases between them. Germline V CDR1 and CDR2: SGHVS, FNYEAQ. This CDR3 reads CASSSRTVTSYEQYF. CDR3 bases: TGTGCCAGCAGCTCACGAACGGTAACCTCCTACGAGCAGTACTTC.